These 24 T cell receptor beta chains were all obtained from the same sample, sequenced in a study of T cells in Graves' hyperthyroidism and ophthalmopathy. TCR beta CDR3 sequences were amplified from RNA transcripts. Researchers ran a first-round RT-PCR on the TCR CDR3 using the HTBI primer set. TCRdb used MiXCR to reprocess the multiplex PCR reads, holding one entry per CDR3 protein. The table lists fewer than 750,000 distinct CDR3 sequences, about 14% of them singletons. Sequences were obtained from blood. These receptors came from a woman between 50 and 59 years old with Graves' ophthalmopathy.

Many counts were recorded for this clonotype. The chain has TRBV24-1 and TRBJ2-1, with D possibly being TRBD1 or TRBD2 (5 bases each). Trimming removed 4 bases from V and 4 bases from J, with 19 bases in between. This CDR3 comprises 17 residues. Germline loops: CDR1 KGHDR, CDR2 SFDVKD. This CDR3 is CATSDSGTTVGYNEQFF. CDR3 coding DNA: TGTGCCACCAGTGACTCCGGGACCACTGTAGGTTACAATGAGCAGTTCTTC.

This clonotype was seen repeatedly, ten times or more. This chain links TRBV11-2 with TRBJ1-1; 12 nucleotides line up with TRBD1. CDR3 length equals 16 residues. With 5 bases clipped from V and 7 bases from J, the junction kept 11 bases outside the gene matches. The V gene's germline CDR1 is SGHAT and CDR2 FQNNGV. The CDR3 sequence: CASSIAGTGGVDEAFF. CDR3 nucleotide sequence: TGTGCCAGCAGCATTGCCGGGACAGGGGGCGTAGATGAAGCTTTCTTT.

The V call is TRBV25-1, the J call TRBJ2-7, with a tentative D call TRBD1 (5 bases). The CDR3 contains 14 residues. V lost 3 bases and J lost 9, with 18 bases in between. Germline V gene data show CDR1 as MGHDK and CDR2 as SYGVNS. Here the CDR3 reads CASSDSRYQRGQYF. CDR3 sequence (DNA): TGTGCCAGCAGTGACAGCCGGTATCAAAGGGGGCAGTACTTC.

V and J are TRBV7-9 and TRBJ2-6; tentatively, D is TRBD1 (5 bases). CDR1 and CDR2 from the germline V gene are SEHNR and FQNEAQ (reference sequence). This CDR3 has 19 residues. V was cut by 1 base and J by 1 base, with 17 bases left in between. CDR3 coding DNA: TGTGCCAGCAGCTTAGGGGGCAGGGTTCCCCCATCTGGGGCCAACGTCCTGACTTTC. It yields the protein CASSLGGRVPPSGANVLTF.

This clonotype was seen repeatedly, ten times or more. The V call is TRBV5-1, the J call TRBJ1-2, with 9 bases that match TRBD1. J gave up 5 bases and V 0 bases, and 14 bases lay outside the gene matches. The CDR3 has 18 amino acids. Germline V lookup: CDR1 SGHRS, CDR2 YFSETQ. CDR3 bases: TGCGCCAGCAGCTTGGCCGCGTTCGGAACAGGGGGCGCTTATGGCTACACCTTC. This codes for CASSLAAFGTGGAYGYTF. The full variable domain, completed using reference TRBV5-1 and TRBJ1-2, is KAGVTQTPRYLIKTRGQQVTLSCSPISGHRSVSWYQQTPGQGLQFLFEYFSETQRNKGNFPGRFSGRQFSNSRSEMNVSTLELGDSALYLCASSLAAFGTGGAYGYTFGSGTRLTVV.

There are many counts of this clonotype. This chain uses TRBV2 with TRBJ1-1; D is uncertain. The length of the CDR3 is 12 residues. In germline, CDR1 is SNHLY, CDR2 FYNNEI. Deletions cut 10 bases from V and 4 bases from J, with 13 bases between. The CDR3 region has the DNA TGTGCCACCAATTCAATCCCCACTGAAGCTTTCTTT. This translates into CATNSIPTEAFF.

The CDR3 spells CASSGRDRVTGELFF. The CDR3 DNA reads as TGTGCCAGCAGCGGCCGGGACAGGGTGACCGGGGAGCTGTTTTTT. The chain has TRBV9 and TRBJ2-2; 9 nucleotides line up with TRBD1. V dropped 3 bases and J dropped 5; count of bases not matched to a gene: 5. Germline lookup yields CDR1 SGDLS and CDR2 YYNGEE. The CDR3 is 15 amino acids. The variable domain in full, with the rest retrieved from reference TRBV9 and TRBJ2-2, is DSGVTQTPKHLITATGQRVTLRCSPRSGDLSVYWYQQSLDQGLQFLIQYYNGEERAKGNILERFSAQQFPDLHSELNLSSLELGDSALYFCASSGRDRVTGELFFGEGSRLTVL.

CDR3 in DNA: TGTGCCAGCAGCCCGTTATGGAGGGGAGAGACCCAGTACTTC. Residues: CASSPLWRGETQYF. This sequence joins TRBV7-9 and TRBJ2-5, with a possible D match to TRBD2 (6 bases). Germline loops: CDR1 SEHNR, CDR2 FQNEAQ (reference sequence). This CDR3 has 14 residues. V lost 5 bases and J lost 4, with 14 bases in between.

This clonotype was detected many times. V is TRBV28 and J is TRBJ1-1; unclear D gene. The V end was cut by 7 bases, the J end by 1 base, with 10 bases between. The germline CDR1 and CDR2 sequences are MDHEN and SYDVKM. This CDR3 has 13 residues. CDR3 region: CASTFSRNTEAFF. The DNA of the CDR3 is TGTGCCAGCACCTTTTCCCGGAACACTGAAGCTTTCTTT.

The gene calls are TRBV4-3 and TRBJ2-5, with D possibly being TRBD2 (6 bases). The CDR3 runs to 14 residues. The germline CDR1 and CDR2 sequences are LGHNA and YSLEER. V was clipped by 0 bases and J by 7 bases, with 12 bases between them. CDR3 in DNA: TGCGCCAGCAGCCAAGATAGGACGGGAGTGACCCAGTACTTC. Its protein product is CASSQDRTGVTQYF.

In its sample, this clonotype was seen many times. The chain links TRBV29-1 to TRBJ2-7, with a tentative D call TRBD1 (6 bases). V was shortened by 5 bases and J by 0 bases, with 14 bases between the two germline ends. CDR3 length equals 14 residues. Germline CDR1 is SQVTM and CDR2 is ANQGSEA. The CDR3, as DNA: TGCAGCGTTACAGGGATTGGGAGCTCCTACGAGCAGTACTTC. Its translation: CSVTGIGSSYEQYF.

To note about this clonotype: A much larger clone lies a single base off, so this may be a read error. The chain recombines TRBV20-1 with TRBJ1-1; perhaps TRBD1 as D (6 bases). V was shortened by 1 base and J by 11 bases, with 14 bases between the two germline ends. Germline V lookup: CDR1 DFQATT, CDR2 SNEGSKA (reference sequence). This CDR3 has 12 amino acids. The CDR3 nucleotides read TGCAGTGCTAGAGGCGGGGGGGCTGTGGCTTTCTTT. Its translation: CSARGGGAVAFF.

The sample holds many counts of this clonotype. CDR3 amino acids: CASSRDRLYGYTF. CDR3 nucleotides: TGTGCCAGCAGCAGAGACAGGTTATATGGCTACACCTTC. The V call is TRBV7-2, the J call TRBJ1-2; D is possibly TRBD1 (6 bases). CDR3 size: 13 residues. Per germline, CDR1 SGHTA and CDR2 FQGNSA. Trimming left V 5 bases short and J 5 bases short, with 12 bases between.

This clonotype appeared a few times. This chain links TRBV24-1 with TRBJ2-1, with a possible D match to TRBD1 (6 bases). Trimming took off 10 bases at V and 2 bases at J, with 17 bases between the two ends. Germline lookup yields CDR1 KGHDR and CDR2 SFDVKD. The CDR3 extends over 15 amino acids. The CDR3 sequence is CATSTTSGAYNEQFF. The CDR3 region has the DNA TGTGCCACAAGCACTACTTCAGGGGCCTACAATGAGCAGTTCTTC.

V and J are TRBV5-1 and TRBJ2-6; 8 bases line up with TRBD1. V lost 4 bases, J lost 3 bases, and 9 bases stayed unmatched. Per germline, CDR1 SGHRS and CDR2 YFSETQ. This CDR3 spans 17 amino acids. The CDR3 here is CASSPRGRLGGANVLTF. CDR3 nucleotides: TGCGCCAGCAGCCCCAGGGGGCGCCTAGGTGGGGCCAACGTCCTGACTTTC.

This clonotype was observed a few times. This chain links TRBV4-1 with TRBJ2-4; 7 bases are shared with TRBD2. V lost 2 bases, J lost 0 bases, and 7 bases stayed unmatched. The CDR3 spans 17 residues. Germline V gene sequence: CDR1 MGHRA, CDR2 YSYEKL. The CDR3 here is CASSQRDWGGAKNIQYF. The CDR3 region has the DNA TGCGCCAGCAGCCAACGCGACTGGGGGGGAGCCAAAAACATTCAGTACTTC.

This chain connects TRBV6-5 to TRBJ1-2; D is unclear. CDR3 length equals 14 residues. V dropped 0 bases and J dropped 8 bases, with 13 bases sitting between them. Germline CDR1 reads MNHEY; CDR2 reads SVGAGI. The CDR3 protein is CASSYSAAAMGYTF. DNA for the CDR3: TGTGCCAGCAGTTACTCAGCAGCAGCTATGGGCTACACCTTC.

There are a few counts of this clonotype. The chain employs TRBV10-3 and TRBJ2-2; D not resolved. V was cut by 2 bases and J by 0 bases, with 7 bases left in between. CDR3 length: 15 amino acids. Germline CDR1 is ENHRY and CDR2 is SYGVKD. The CDR3 nucleotides read TGTGCCATCAGTGAGCAGCTACCGAACACCGGGGAGCTGTTTTTT. Translation gives CAISEQLPNTGELFF.

The rearrangement joins TRBV14 to TRBJ1-1, with D uncertain. Trimming shortened V by 2 bases and J by 1 base, and 8 bases separated the two germline ends. Germline V gene sequence: CDR1 SGHDN, CDR2 FVKESK. The CDR3 has 14 amino acids. Here the CDR3 DNA reads TGTGCCAGCAGCCAAATCCCTAAGAACACTGAAGCTTTCTTT. It translates to CASSQIPKNTEAFF.

This clonotype has a count of ten or more. This chain joins TRBV5-1 and TRBJ2-1, with D perhaps TRBD2 (6 bases). CDR3 length: 17 amino acids. Germline V gives CDR1 SGHRS, CDR2 YFSETQ. The V end was cut by 4 bases, the J end by 4 bases, with 21 bases between. Written as DNA, the CDR3 is TGCGCCAGCAGCCACCGGGAGACAGAAAGTCTATACAATGAGCAGTTCTTC. Translation gives CASSHRETESLYNEQFF. The variable domain in full, with the rest retrieved from reference TRBV5-1 and TRBJ2-1, is KAGVTQTPRYLIKTRGQQVTLSCSPISGHRSVSWYQQTPGQGLQFLFEYFSETQRNKGNFPGRFSGRQFSNSRSEMNVSTLELGDSALYLCASSHRETESLYNEQFFGPGTRLTVL.

This clonotype appeared many times. The chain combines TRBV6-5 with TRBJ2-1; D is uncertain. CDR1 and CDR2 from the germline V gene are MNHEY and SVGAGI. V was shortened by 2 bases and J by 3 bases, with 11 bases between the two germline ends. The CDR3 contains 15 residues. CDR3 residues: CASSYVSPFYNEQFF. The DNA of the CDR3 is TGTGCCAGCAGTTACGTCTCCCCCTTCTACAATGAGCAGTTCTTC.

This clonotype came up a few times. V usage is TRBV11-2 and J usage is TRBJ2-1; 8 nucleotides agree with TRBD1. Unmatched junction bases numbered 21, after V lost 8 bases and J lost 9 bases. The CDR3 consists of 17 residues. The germline V gene has CDR1 SGHAT and CDR2 FQNNGV. CDR3 DNA sequence: TGTGCCAGCGGCACCCCCCGCCGACGACAGGGGAAAGGTGAGCAGTTCTTC. It translates to CASGTPRRRQGKGEQFF.

This clonotype showed up many times. V gene TRBV9 combines with J gene TRBJ2-7, with 10 bases lining up with TRBD2. V lost 0 bases, J lost 2 bases, and 5 bases stayed unmatched. The CDR3 covers 16 residues. CDR1 SGDLS and CDR2 YYNGEE come from the germline V gene. The CDR3 region is CASSVASGTSAYEQYF. DNA for the CDR3: TGTGCCAGCAGCGTAGCTTCCGGGACTAGCGCCTACGAGCAGTACTTC.

This clonotype was picked up many times. This chain links TRBV7-2 with TRBJ2-7, with 12 nucleotides matching TRBD2. The V and J ends lost 1 base and 4 bases, in that order; junction bases with no gene match: 8. CDR1 SGHTA and CDR2 FQGNSA come from the germline V gene. This CDR3 has 17 residues. CDR3 region: CASSLVRLAGVDYEQYF. DNA for the CDR3: TGTGCCAGCAGCTTAGTCCGACTAGCGGGAGTTGATTACGAGCAGTACTTC.